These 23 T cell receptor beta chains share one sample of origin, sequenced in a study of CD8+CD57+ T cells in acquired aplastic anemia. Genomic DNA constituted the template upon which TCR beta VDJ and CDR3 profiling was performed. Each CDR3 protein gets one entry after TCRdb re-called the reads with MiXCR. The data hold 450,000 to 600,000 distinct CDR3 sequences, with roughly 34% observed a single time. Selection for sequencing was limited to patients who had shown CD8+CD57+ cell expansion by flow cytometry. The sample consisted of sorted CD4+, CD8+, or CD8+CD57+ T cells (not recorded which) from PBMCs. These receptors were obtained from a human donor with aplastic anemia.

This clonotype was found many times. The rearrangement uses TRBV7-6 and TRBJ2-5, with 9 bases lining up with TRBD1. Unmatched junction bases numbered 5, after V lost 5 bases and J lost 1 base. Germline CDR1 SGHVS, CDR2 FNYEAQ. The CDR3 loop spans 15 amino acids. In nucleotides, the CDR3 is TGTGCCAGCAGCACCTCGGGACAGGGCCAAGAGACCCAGTACTTC. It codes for CASSTSGQGQETQYF. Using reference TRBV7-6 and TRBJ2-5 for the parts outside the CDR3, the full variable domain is GAGVSQSPRYKVTKRGQDVALRCDPISGHVSLYWYRQALGQGPEFLTYFNYEAQQDKSGLPNDRFSAERPEGSISTLTIQRTEQRDSAMYRCASSTSGQGQETQYFGPGTRLLVL.

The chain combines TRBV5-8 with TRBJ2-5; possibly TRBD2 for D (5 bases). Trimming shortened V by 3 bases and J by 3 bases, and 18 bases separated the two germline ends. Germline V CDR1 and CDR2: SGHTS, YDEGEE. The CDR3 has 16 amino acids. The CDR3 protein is CASSSPTLGVKETQYF. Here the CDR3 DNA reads TGTGCCAGCAGCTCCCCCACCCTCGGGGTCAAAGAGACCCAGTACTTC.

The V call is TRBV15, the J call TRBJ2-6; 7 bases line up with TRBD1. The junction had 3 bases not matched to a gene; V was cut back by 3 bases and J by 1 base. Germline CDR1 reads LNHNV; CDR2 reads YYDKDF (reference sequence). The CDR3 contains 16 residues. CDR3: CATSRDRQSGANVLTF. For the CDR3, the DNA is TGTGCCACCAGCAGGGACAGGCAGTCTGGGGCCAACGTCCTGACTTTC. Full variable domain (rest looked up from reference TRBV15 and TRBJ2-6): DAMVIQNPRYQVTQFGKPVTLSCSQTLNHNVMYWYQQKSSQAPKLLFHYYDKDFNNEADTPDNFQSRRPNTSFCFLDIRSPGLGDTAMYLCATSRDRQSGANVLTFGAGSRLTVL.

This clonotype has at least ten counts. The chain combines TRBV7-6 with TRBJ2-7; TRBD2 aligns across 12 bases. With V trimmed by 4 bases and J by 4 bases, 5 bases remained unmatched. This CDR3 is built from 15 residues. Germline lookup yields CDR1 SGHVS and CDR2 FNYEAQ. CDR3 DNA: TGTGCCAGCAGCTCCAGGACTAGCGGGGTTTACGAGCAGTACTTC. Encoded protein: CASSSRTSGVYEQYF.

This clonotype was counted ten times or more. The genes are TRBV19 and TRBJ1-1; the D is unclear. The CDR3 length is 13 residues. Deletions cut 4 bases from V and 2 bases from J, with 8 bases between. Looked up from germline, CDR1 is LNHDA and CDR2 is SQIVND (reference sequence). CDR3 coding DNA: TGTGCCAGTAGTACGCGCGAAAACACTGAAGCTTTCTTT. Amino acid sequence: CASSTRENTEAFF.

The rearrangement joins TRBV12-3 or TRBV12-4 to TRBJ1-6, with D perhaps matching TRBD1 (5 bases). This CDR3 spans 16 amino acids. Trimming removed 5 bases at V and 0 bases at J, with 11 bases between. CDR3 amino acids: CASSPGVSSYNSPLHF. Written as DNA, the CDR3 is TGTGCCAGCAGTCCGGGGGTAAGCTCCTATAATTCACCCCTCCACTTT.

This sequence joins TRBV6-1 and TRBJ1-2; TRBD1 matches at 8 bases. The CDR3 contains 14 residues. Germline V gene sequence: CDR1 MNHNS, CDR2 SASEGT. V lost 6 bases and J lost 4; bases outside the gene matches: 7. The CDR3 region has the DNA TGTGCCAGCAGGGTAGACAGGGGTCCCTATGGCTACACCTTC. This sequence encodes CASRVDRGPYGYTF.

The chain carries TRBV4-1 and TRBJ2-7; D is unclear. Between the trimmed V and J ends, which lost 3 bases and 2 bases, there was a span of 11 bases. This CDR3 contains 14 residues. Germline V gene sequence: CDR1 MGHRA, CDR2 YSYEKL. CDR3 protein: CASSHILEAYEQYF. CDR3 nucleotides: TGCGCCAGCAGCCATATATTAGAAGCCTACGAGCAGTACTTC.

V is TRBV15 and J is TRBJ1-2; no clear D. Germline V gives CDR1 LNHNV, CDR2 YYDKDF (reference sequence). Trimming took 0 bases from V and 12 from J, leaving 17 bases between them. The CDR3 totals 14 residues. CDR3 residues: CATSRDRRVPGNTF. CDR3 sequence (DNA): TGTGCCACCAGCAGAGATAGGCGGGTCCCTGGAAACACCTTC. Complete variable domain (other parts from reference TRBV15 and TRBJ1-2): DAMVIQNPRYQVTQFGKPVTLSCSQTLNHNVMYWYQQKSSQAPKLLFHYYDKDFNNEADTPDNFQSRRPNTSFCFLDIRSPGLGDTAMYLCATSRDRRVPGNTFGSGTRLTVV.

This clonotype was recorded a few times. The CDR3 spells CASSQKAGSSYNEQFF. The CDR3 bases are TGTGCCAGCAGCCAAAAAGCGGGAAGCTCCTACAATGAGCAGTTCTTC. The gene calls are TRBV3-1 and TRBJ2-1, with TRBD2 matching 7 bases. This CDR3 contains 16 residues. Germline CDR1 is LGHDT and CDR2 is YNNKEL (reference sequence). V shed 2 bases, J shed 0 bases, and the junction held 4 bases outside the gene matches.

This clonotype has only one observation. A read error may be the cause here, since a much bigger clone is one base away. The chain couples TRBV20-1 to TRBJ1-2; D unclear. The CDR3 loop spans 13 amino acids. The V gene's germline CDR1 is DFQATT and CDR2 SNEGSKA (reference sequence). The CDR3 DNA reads TGCAGTGCTAGTTCACAGAGAAACTGTGGCTACACCTTC. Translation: CSASSQRNCGYTF.

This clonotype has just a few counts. The DNA of the CDR3 is TGTGCCAGCAGGTGCTTTGGGGGTCCCGGGGAGACCCAGTACTTC. Translation gives CASRCFGGPGETQYF. The V call is TRBV9, the J call TRBJ2-5, with D possibly called TRBD1 or TRBD2 (5 bases each). V lost 5 bases to trimming and J lost 5 bases, with 19 bases between them. Per the germline V gene, CDR1 is SGDLS and CDR2 is YYNGEE. The CDR3 spans 15 residues.

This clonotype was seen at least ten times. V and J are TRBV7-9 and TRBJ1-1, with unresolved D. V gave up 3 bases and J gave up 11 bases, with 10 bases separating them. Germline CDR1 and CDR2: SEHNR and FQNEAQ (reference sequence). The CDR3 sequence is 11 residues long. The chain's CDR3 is CASSFGVQAFF. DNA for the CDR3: TGTGCCAGCAGCTTCGGGGTGCAGGCTTTCTTT.

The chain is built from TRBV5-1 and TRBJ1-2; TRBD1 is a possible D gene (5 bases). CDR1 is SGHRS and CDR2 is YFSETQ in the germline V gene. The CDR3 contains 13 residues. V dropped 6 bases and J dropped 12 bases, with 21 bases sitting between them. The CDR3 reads CASTQETASGNTF. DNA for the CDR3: TGCGCCAGCACCCAGGAGACAGCGTCTGGAAACACCTTC.

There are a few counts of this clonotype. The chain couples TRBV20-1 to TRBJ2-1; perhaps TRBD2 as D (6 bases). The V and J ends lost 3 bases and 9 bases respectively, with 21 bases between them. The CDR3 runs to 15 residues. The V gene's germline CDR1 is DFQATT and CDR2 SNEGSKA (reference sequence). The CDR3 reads CSARSTGLSPFEQFF. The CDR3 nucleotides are TGCAGTGCTAGGTCAACGGGACTCTCCCCATTTGAGCAGTTCTTC.

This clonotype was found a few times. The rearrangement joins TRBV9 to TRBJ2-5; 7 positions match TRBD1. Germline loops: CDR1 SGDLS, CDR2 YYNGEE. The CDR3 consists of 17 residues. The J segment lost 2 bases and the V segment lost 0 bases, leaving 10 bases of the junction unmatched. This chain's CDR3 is CASSVGQGVRAQETQYF. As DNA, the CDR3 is TGTGCCAGCAGCGTAGGGCAGGGGGTACGGGCACAAGAGACCCAGTACTTC.

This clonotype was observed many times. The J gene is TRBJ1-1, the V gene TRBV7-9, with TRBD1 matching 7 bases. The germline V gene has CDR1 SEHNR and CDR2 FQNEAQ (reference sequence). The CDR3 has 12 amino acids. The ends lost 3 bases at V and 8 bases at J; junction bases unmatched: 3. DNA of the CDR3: TGTGCCAGCAGCTTGGAGGACAGGGAAGCTTTCTTT. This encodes CASSLEDREAFF. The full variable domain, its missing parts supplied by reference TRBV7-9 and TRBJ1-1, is DTGVSQNPRHKITKRGQNVTFRCDPISEHNRLYWYRQTLGQGPEFLTYFQNEAQLEKSRLLSDRFSAERPKGSFSTLEIQRTEQGDSAMYLCASSLEDREAFFGQGTRLTVV.

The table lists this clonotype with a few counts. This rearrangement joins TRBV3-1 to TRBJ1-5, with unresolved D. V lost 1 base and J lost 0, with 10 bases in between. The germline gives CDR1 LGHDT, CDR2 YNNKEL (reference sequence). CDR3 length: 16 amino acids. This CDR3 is CASSQGGWYSNQPQHF. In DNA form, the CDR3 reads TGTGCCAGCAGCCAAGGAGGTTGGTATAGCAATCAGCCCCAGCATTTT.

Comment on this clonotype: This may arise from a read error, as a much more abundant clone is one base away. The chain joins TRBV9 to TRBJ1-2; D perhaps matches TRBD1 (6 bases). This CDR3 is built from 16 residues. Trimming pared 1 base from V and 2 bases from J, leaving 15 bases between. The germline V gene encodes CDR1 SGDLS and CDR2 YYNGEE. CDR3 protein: CASSVFDRISNYGYTF. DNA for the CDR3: TGTGCCAGCAGCGTATTCGACAGGATCTCGAACTATGGCTACACCTTC. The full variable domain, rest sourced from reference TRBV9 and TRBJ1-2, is DSGVTQTPKHLITATGQRVTLRCSPRSGDLSVYWYQQSLDQGLQFLIQYYNGEERAKGNILERFSAQQFPDLHSELNLSSLELGDSALYFCASSVFDRISNYGYTFGSGTRLTVV.

In DNA, the CDR3 is TGTGCCAGCAGTTTTGACGGTTACTATGGCTACACCTTC. As protein: CASSFDGYYGYTF. This chain joins TRBV6-5 and TRBJ1-2; D call uncertain. Trimming left V 4 bases short and J 3 bases short, with 9 bases between. The CDR3 is 13 residues long. The germline V gene has CDR1 MNHEY and CDR2 SVGAGI.

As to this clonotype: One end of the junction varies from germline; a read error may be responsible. The CDR3 DNA reads TGCGCCAGCAGTGAGTCACGAATGAGCGATGGCTACACCTTC. Translating it yields CASSESRMSDGYTF. The chain recombines TRBV7-9 with TRBJ1-2; D is undetermined. Germline V lookup: CDR1 SEHNR, CDR2 FQNEAQ (reference sequence). CDR3 length equals 14 residues.

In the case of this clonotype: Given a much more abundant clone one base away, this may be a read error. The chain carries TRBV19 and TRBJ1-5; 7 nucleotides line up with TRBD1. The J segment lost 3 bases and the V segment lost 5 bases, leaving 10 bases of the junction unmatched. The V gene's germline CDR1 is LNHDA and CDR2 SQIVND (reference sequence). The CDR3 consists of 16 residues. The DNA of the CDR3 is TGTGCCAGTAGTCCCGAGACAGGGCTACCCAATCAGCCCCAGCATTTT. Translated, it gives CASSPETGLPNQPQHF.

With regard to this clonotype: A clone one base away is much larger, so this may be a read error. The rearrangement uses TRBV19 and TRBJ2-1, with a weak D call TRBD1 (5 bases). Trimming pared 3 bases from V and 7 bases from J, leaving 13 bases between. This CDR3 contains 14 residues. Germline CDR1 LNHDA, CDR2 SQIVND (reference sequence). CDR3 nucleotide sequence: TGTGCCAGTAGTATGCATGGGGCACGGAATGAGCAGTTCTTC. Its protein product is CASSMHGARNEQFF.